Shown below are 25 T cell receptor beta chains from a single sample sequenced in a study of shared clonotypes between healthy human individuals. Libraries were prepared by immunoSEQ multiplex PCR; TCRdb keeps only in-frame clonotypes and omits some of them. The sample includes 2.3 million or so clones, approximately 95% of them seen just once. What was sequenced was naive CD4+ T cells from PBMCs. Indicated subset: CD45RA+ positively selected. All receptors derive from a young man in good health. Some clones in this sample may be carry-over from other donors' samples.

The chain links TRBV5-1 to TRBJ2-1; D gene ambiguous. The germline V gene has CDR1 SGHRS and CDR2 YFSETQ. The V end was cut by 1 base, the J end by 7 bases, with 12 bases between. CDR3 size: 14 residues. The CDR3 loop is CASSLSRLGNEQFF. The CDR3 DNA sequence: TGCGCCAGCAGCTTGTCCCGGCTGGGGAATGAGCAGTTCTTC. The entire variable domain, with the rest obtained from reference TRBV5-1 and TRBJ2-1, is as follows: KAGVTQTPRYLIKTRGQQVTLSCSPISGHRSVSWYQQTPGQGLQFLFEYFSETQRNKGNFPGRFSGRQFSNSRSEMNVSTLELGDSALYLCASSLSRLGNEQFFGPGTRLTVL.

The chain carries TRBV6-1 and TRBJ2-7, with a possible D match to TRBD2 (6 bases). The CDR3 length is 15 residues. Germline V gene data show CDR1 as MNHNS and CDR2 as SASEGT. Deletions cut 1 base from V and 7 bases from J, with 17 bases between. This CDR3 is CASSEGRLGSREQYF. CDR3 sequence (DNA): TGTGCCAGCAGTGAAGGGAGACTAGGATCGCGGGAGCAGTACTTC.

The J gene is TRBJ1-1, the V gene TRBV11-2; 8 nucleotides match TRBD1. The CDR3 has 16 residues. V dropped 1 base and J dropped 5; count of bases not matched to a gene: 9. Germline CDR1 reads SGHAT; CDR2 reads FQNNGV. CDR3 coding DNA: TGTGCCAGCAGCTTAGGGCCAGGGGGCTCGGGTACTGAAGCTTTCTTT. Residues: CASSLGPGGSGTEAFF.

This clone was detected only once. This rearrangement joins TRBV11-3 to TRBJ2-7; D possibly corresponds to TRBD2 (6 bases). The ends were cut back, 1 base at V and 3 bases at J, with 13 bases in the middle. The CDR3 runs to 15 residues. The V gene's germline CDR1 is SGHNT and CDR2 YENEEA. CDR3 residues: CASSLARGSGYEQYF. CDR3 nucleotide sequence: TGTGCCAGCAGCTTAGCGCGGGGAAGCGGCTACGAGCAGTACTTC.

The CDR3 DNA reads as TGCGCCAGCAGCTTCATGTTGGGCGGAGAAGACAATGAGCAGTTCTTC. Protein sequence: CASSFMLGGEDNEQFF. This chain joins TRBV5-1 and TRBJ2-1; D is unclear. CDR1 SGHRS and CDR2 YFSETQ come from the germline V gene. The CDR3 contains 16 residues. The germline V and J ends were trimmed by 2 bases and 5 bases, with 17 bases remaining between them.

V is TRBV7-6 and J is TRBJ2-2, with 11 bases that match TRBD2. V dropped 5 bases and J dropped 4; count of bases not matched to a gene: 12. The CDR3 totals 18 residues. Germline CDR1 is SGHVS and CDR2 is FNYEAQ. CDR3 DNA sequence: TGTGCCAGCAGCCCTCCCTTTATGCTAGCGGGGGGCACCGGGGAGCTGTTTTTT. Its protein product is CASSPPFMLAGGTGELFF.

With regard to this clone: This same CDR3 is encoded by further DNA sequences in the sample. The genes are TRBV5-1 and TRBJ2-3, with D unclear. The CDR3 consists of 14 residues. Germline V gives CDR1 SGHRS, CDR2 YFSETQ. The V end lost 0 bases, the J end lost 6 bases, and 11 bases lay between the germline ends. CDR3 nucleotide sequence: TGCGCCAGCAGCTTGGGTCCGTCCGGGGATACGCAGTATTTT. It yields the protein CASSLGPSGDTQYF.

Comment on this clone: Other DNA sequences in the same sample also yield this CDR3. The chain recombines TRBV5-1 with TRBJ1-3; D remains ambiguous. CDR1 is SGHRS, CDR2 YFSETQ, per germline. The CDR3 contains 15 residues. V was shortened by 0 bases and J by 0 bases, with 7 bases between the two germline ends. This CDR3 reads CASSLGPGSGNTIYF. The DNA of the CDR3 is TGCGCCAGCAGCTTGGGTCCAGGCTCTGGAAACACCATATATTTT.

This sequence joins TRBV2 and TRBJ2-1; D is undetermined. This CDR3 has 14 amino acids. Germline loops: CDR1 SNHLY, CDR2 FYNNEI. V shed 6 bases and J shed 0 bases, with 9 bases lying between them. Written as DNA, the CDR3 is TGTGCCAGCAGCCCCAGGAGCTCCTACAATGAGCAGTTCTTC. Its translation is CASSPRSSYNEQFF.

The chain uses TRBV28 and TRBJ2-7; 8 bases are shared with TRBD2. Germline V gives CDR1 MDHEN, CDR2 SYDVKM. With V trimmed by 3 bases and J by 3 bases, 7 bases remained unmatched. The CDR3 has 15 residues. The CDR3 coding sequence is TGTGCCAGCAGTTTTCGGGGGGGAGTGGTCTACGAGCAGTACTTC. This sequence encodes CASSFRGGVVYEQYF.

Notes on this clone: The sample carries other DNA sequences with the same CDR3. The rearrangement links TRBV7-9 to TRBJ1-5; 7 bases are shared with TRBD1. Germline trimming cut 5 bases from V and 1 base from J; bases unmatched to any gene: 2. Per germline, CDR1 SEHNR and CDR2 FQNEAQ (reference sequence). The CDR3 has 14 residues. The CDR3 sequence: CASSPTGSNQPQHF. In nucleotides, the CDR3 is TGTGCCAGCAGCCCGACAGGGAGCAATCAGCCCCAGCATTTT.

The rearrangement joins TRBV29-1 to TRBJ1-2; 9 bases map to TRBD1. Germline V gives CDR1 SQVTM, CDR2 ANQGSEA. Trimming took 5 bases from V and 2 from J; bases not matched to a gene: 3. The CDR3 totals 13 residues. CDR3 residues: CSVPGTGNYGYTF. CDR3 bases: TGCAGCGTTCCCGGGACAGGGAACTATGGCTACACCTTC.

For the CDR3, the DNA is TGCGCCAGCAGCTTGACGGGAGGAGTTGCCTACGAGCAGTACTTC. Translation gives CASSLTGGVAYEQYF. This chain connects TRBV5-1 to TRBJ2-7, with 7 bases lining up with TRBD2. Germline values: CDR1 SGHRS, CDR2 YFSETQ. V gave up 1 base and J gave up 2 bases; unmatched junction bases: 6. CDR3 length equals 15 residues.

The V and J genes are TRBV28 and TRBJ1-3; D remains unclear. This CDR3 region has 14 residues. The germline V gene has CDR1 MDHEN and CDR2 SYDVKM. V gave up 4 bases and J gave up 0 bases, with 7 bases separating them. The CDR3, as DNA: TGTGCCAGCAGTTCTGTTCTCTCTGGAAACACCATATATTTT. This sequence encodes CASSSVLSGNTIYF.

This chain links TRBV4-1 with TRBJ2-5; TRBD2 matches 14 bases. Germline-derived CDR1 and CDR2 are MGHRA and YSYEKL. The CDR3 is 17 amino acids. V shed 2 bases, J shed 7 bases, and the junction held 9 bases outside the gene matches. The CDR3 reads CASSQPRLAGGSGTQYF. CDR3 in DNA: TGCGCCAGCAGCCAACCACGACTAGCGGGGGGGTCGGGGACCCAGTACTTC.

About this clone itself: The same CDR3 arises from other DNA sequences in this sample as well. The V call is TRBV4-1, the J call TRBJ2-1; either TRBD1 or TRBD2 may fit D (5 bases each). Trimming stripped 1 base from V and 4 bases from J, with 11 bases between. The germline gives CDR1 MGHRA, CDR2 YSYEKL. The CDR3 runs to 15 residues. Here the CDR3 DNA reads TGCGCCAGCAGCCAAGTCGGGACGGCTTACAATGAGCAGTTCTTC. Residues: CASSQVGTAYNEQFF.

This clone has only one observation. The chain has TRBV19 and TRBJ1-1, with 7 bases lining up with TRBD1. This CDR3 has 17 amino acids. The germline gives CDR1 LNHDA, CDR2 SQIVND (reference sequence). V lost 5 bases, J lost 2 bases, and 14 bases stayed unmatched. CDR3 region: CASSALVGQKRNTEAFF. Here the CDR3 DNA reads TGTGCCAGTAGTGCCCTAGTGGGACAGAAGAGAAACACTGAAGCTTTCTTT.

This chain joins TRBV19 and TRBJ1-2; no clear D gene. V lost 4 bases and J lost 0, with 15 bases in between. This CDR3 is built from 16 residues. Looked up from germline, CDR1 is LNHDA and CDR2 is SQIVND (reference sequence). The CDR3 region is CASSTRQERANYGYTF. In DNA, the CDR3 is TGTGCCAGTAGTACCCGTCAGGAGCGGGCTAACTATGGCTACACCTTC.

On this clone: The sample has other DNA sequences that encode this CDR3 too. The chain recombines TRBV28 with TRBJ1-4; D not resolved. Trimming took off 5 bases at V and 8 bases at J, with 6 bases between the two ends. The CDR3 runs 11 residues. Germline assignment: CDR1 MDHEN and CDR2 SYDVKM. The CDR3 loop is CASSGREKLFF. CDR3 coding DNA: TGTGCCAGCAGTGGGCGGGAAAAACTGTTTTTT.

A single count supports this clone. This chain uses TRBV19 with TRBJ2-3, with D perhaps matching TRBD1 (6 bases). Trimming removed 3 bases from V and 8 bases from J, with 15 bases in between. The V gene's germline CDR1 is LNHDA and CDR2 SQIVND (reference sequence). The CDR3 loop spans 14 amino acids. The CDR3 DNA follows: TGTGCCAGTAGTATGGGGCAGGGGATGAGTACGCAGTATTTT. It encodes CASSMGQGMSTQYF.

The J gene is TRBJ1-2, the V gene TRBV5-1; D gene ambiguous. The V end lost 2 bases, the J end lost 4 bases, and 12 bases lay between the germline ends. This CDR3 has 14 residues. Germline assignment: CDR1 SGHRS and CDR2 YFSETQ. The CDR3 is CASSLTVRTYGYTF. For the CDR3, the DNA is TGCGCCAGCAGCTTAACCGTCCGTACCTATGGCTACACCTTC.

This clone occurred a few times. V usage is TRBV10-3 and J usage is TRBJ1-2; D is unclear. This CDR3 spans 13 amino acids. Germline lookup yields CDR1 ENHRY and CDR2 SYGVKD. Trimming pared 6 bases from V and 8 bases from J, leaving 16 bases between. The CDR3 DNA sequence: TGTGCCATCAGCGGACGGCAAACGAGCGGCTACACCTTC. This translates into CAISGRQTSGYTF.

This chain joins TRBV28 and TRBJ2-5; D assignment may be TRBD1 or TRBD2 (5 bases each). The J call is doubtful: the DNA matches TRBJ2-7 better. This CDR3 spans 15 amino acids. CDR1 MDHEN and CDR2 SYDVKM come from the germline V gene. The CDR3 is CASNSPGAATYEQYF. The DNA for the CDR3 is TGTGCCAGCAACTCCCCCGGGGCAGCCACCTACGAGCAGTACTTC.

The J gene is TRBJ2-2, the V gene TRBV7-6; D is possibly TRBD1 (7 bases). The CDR3 is 16 residues long. The germline V gene has CDR1 SGHVS and CDR2 FNYEAQ. Deletions cut 2 bases from V and 5 bases from J, with 15 bases between. CDR3 sequence reads: CASSLIAGGITGELFF. In DNA form, the CDR3 reads TGTGCCAGCAGCTTAATTGCAGGGGGGATTACCGGGGAGCTGTTTTTT.

This chain connects TRBV28 to TRBJ1-1, with 7 bases lining up with TRBD1. Germline assignment: CDR1 MDHEN and CDR2 SYDVKM. The J segment lost 5 bases and the V segment lost 4 bases, leaving 10 bases of the junction unmatched. The length of the CDR3 is 15 residues. CDR3 DNA sequence: TGTGCCAGCAGTTCCCGAACGACAGGGAGAACTGAAGCTTTCTTT. Its translation is CASSSRTTGRTEAFF.